Shown below are 18 T cell receptor beta chains from a single sample sequenced in a study of breast tumors, draining lymph nodes, adjacent tissues (dated by TCRdb to about 2016). Libraries were prepared through multiplex PCR. TCRdb lists the instrument as Illumina HiSeq 2000. TCRdb reran the public reads through fastp at Q25 and MiXCR, keeping productive beta chains. Rows with one shared CDR3 protein collapse into an entry with the most common genes and DNA. This sample comprises about 130,000 distinct CDR3 sequences, about 20% of them detected only once. Under 4.5% of the sample comes from the top ten. The lymph node samples were taken from the axillary draining lymph nodes of breast cancer patients. Sequences were obtained from axillary lymph node tissue. All receptors come from a female donor with breast cancer. Some clones in this sample may be carry-over from other donors' samples.

This clonotype occurred a few times. The V gene is TRBV18, the J gene TRBJ1-4; D gene uncertain. There are 14 residues in the CDR3. The V gene lost 3 bases and the J gene lost 8 bases, with 13 bases spanning the gap. In germline, CDR1 is KGHSH, CDR2 LQKENI. The CDR3 protein is CASSPSTANEKLFF. The CDR3 bases are TGTGCCAGCTCACCTAGTACAGCGAACGAAAAACTGTTTTTT.

This clonotype was seen ten or more times. V and J are TRBV2 and TRBJ1-2; the D gene is possibly TRBD1 (5 bases). V was cut by 5 bases and J by 1 base, with 8 bases left in between. Germline V CDR1 and CDR2: SNHLY, FYNNEI. This CDR3 is 13 amino acids long. The CDR3 nucleotides read TGTGCCAGCAGTAACAGGAATAACTATGGCTACACCTTC. Protein sequence: CASSNRNNYGYTF.

This clonotype appeared many times. V gene TRBV18 combines with J gene TRBJ2-2; no firm D call. Between the trimmed V and J ends, which lost 2 bases and 7 bases, there was a span of 2 bases. Germline V CDR1 and CDR2: KGHSH, LQKENI. The CDR3 has 11 residues. As DNA, the CDR3 is TGTGCCAGCTCACCAGTCGGGGAGCTGTTTTTT. Its protein is CASSPVGELFF.

This clonotype has ten or more counts. V is TRBV20-1 and J is TRBJ1-2; 11 bases align to TRBD1. Germline V gene lookup returns CDR1 DFQATT and CDR2 SNEGSKA (reference sequence). The CDR3 sequence is 17 residues long. Germline trimming cut 1 base from V and 2 bases from J; bases unmatched to any gene: 9. The CDR3 DNA reads as TGCAGTGCTAGAGCCGGGACAGGGGGGAATATAAACTATGGCTACACCTTC. This sequence encodes CSARAGTGGNINYGYTF.

This clonotype was counted between two and nine times. The chain couples TRBV6-5 to TRBJ1-5, with a possible D match to TRBD1 (6 bases). Germline CDR1 is MNHEY and CDR2 is SVGAGI. The CDR3 spans 14 residues. The ends were cut back, 1 base at V and 5 bases at J, with 9 bases in the middle. The CDR3 region is CASSYLGGDQPQHF. CDR3 nucleotide sequence: TGTGCCAGCAGTTACTTGGGGGGCGATCAGCCCCAGCATTTT.

This clonotype is categorized as medium-sized (0.01 to 0.1%). V gene TRBV5-1 combines with J gene TRBJ2-7, with D possibly being TRBD2 (6 bases). The CDR3 loop spans 14 amino acids. The V gene lost 5 bases and the J gene lost 4 bases, with 16 bases spanning the gap. Germline V gives CDR1 SGHRS, CDR2 YFSETQ. The DNA of the CDR3 is TGCGCCAGCAGTCCGAGCGGGTCTGGTTACGAGCAGTACTTC. Protein product: CASSPSGSGYEQYF.

Of note for this clonotype: Possible read error: a much larger clone is one base away. The chain combines TRBV25-1 with TRBJ2-2, with 11 bases aligning to TRBD2. Per germline, CDR1 MGHDK and CDR2 SYGVNS. With 4 bases clipped from V and 7 bases from J, the junction kept 5 bases outside the gene matches. The CDR3 has 15 residues. CDR3 protein: CASSVTSGNDGELFF. Written as DNA, the CDR3 is TGTGCCAGCAGTGTGACTAGCGGGAACGACGGGGAGCTGTTTTTT.

This clonotype was found many times. This chain joins TRBV7-2 and TRBJ1-5; tentatively, D is TRBD1 (5 bases). The CDR3 runs 15 residues. V lost 5 bases to trimming and J lost 2 bases, with 13 bases between them. The germline gives CDR1 SGHTA, CDR2 FQGNSA. The CDR3 reads CASSRRVTGNQPQHF. Written as DNA, the CDR3 is TGTGCCAGCAGCCGCAGGGTTACTGGCAATCAGCCCCAGCATTTT.

In this sample, this clonotype turned up many times. CDR3 loop: CASRLRERANEKLFF. The CDR3 region has the DNA TGTGCCAGCCGCCTCAGAGAGAGGGCGAATGAAAAACTGTTTTTT. The chain links TRBV9 to TRBJ1-4; no clear D. This CDR3 is 15 amino acids long. CDR1 is SGDLS and CDR2 is YYNGEE in the germline V gene. Trimming took off 7 bases at V and 5 bases at J, with 18 bases between the two ends.

This clonotype was seen ten or more times. The chain joins TRBV20-1 to TRBJ2-5; D unresolved. The germline V and J ends were trimmed by 6 bases and 1 base, with 12 bases remaining between them. The CDR3 has 13 amino acids. CDR1 is DFQATT, CDR2 SNEGSKA, per germline (reference sequence). DNA of the CDR3: TGCAGTGCACCGAACGGCGGCCAAGAGACCCAGTACTTC. Its translation is CSAPNGGQETQYF.

Remarks on this clonotype: A much larger clone lies one base from this, so it may be a read error. The V and J genes are TRBV12-3 or TRBV12-4 and TRBJ2-5; D might be TRBD1 (6 bases). The CDR3 is made up of 13 amino acids. Between the trimmed V and J ends, which lost 3 bases and 4 bases, there was a span of 9 bases. This chain's CDR3 is CASSLQGPETQYF. CDR3 in DNA: TGTGCCAGCAGTTTGCAGGGGCCAGAGACCCAGTACTTC.

Note on this clonotype: A much larger clone differs from this one at a single base, so this may be a read error. J is TRBJ2-5 and V is TRBV5-1; 11 bases line up with TRBD1. Germline V CDR1 and CDR2: SGHRS, YFSETQ. The CDR3 is made up of 17 amino acids. DNA for the CDR3: TGCGCCTGCAGCTTGGCGGTAGGGACAGGGGGTCAAGAGACCCAGTACTTC. Translated: CACSLAVGTGGQETQYF.

This clonotype was observed many times. The chain uses TRBV2 and TRBJ2-3; a possible D gene is TRBD1 (5 bases). The length of the CDR3 is 15 residues. Germline assignment: CDR1 SNHLY and CDR2 FYNNEI. Trimming stripped 6 bases from V and 1 base from J, with 14 bases between. CDR3 loop: CASRIGQVGTDTQYF. Here the CDR3 DNA reads TGTGCCAGCAGGATAGGACAAGTCGGCACAGATACGCAGTATTTT.

Worth noting for this clonotype: A much larger clonotype is one base distant, so this may be a read error. The chain links TRBV20-1 to TRBJ2-5, with D uncertain. The CDR3 runs to 15 residues. CDR1 DFQATT and CDR2 SNEGSKA come from the germline V gene (reference sequence). The CDR3 region has the DNA TGCAGTGCTAGAGATGACGCGACGGACCAAGAGACCCAGCACTTC. It codes for CSARDDATDQETQHF.

This clonotype was seen a handful of times. The gene calls are TRBV9 and TRBJ2-4; maybe TRBD2 (6 bases). The V end lost 5 bases, the J end lost 7 bases, and 16 bases lay between the germline ends. CDR3 length: 14 amino acids. Germline CDR1 reads SGDLS; CDR2 reads YYNGEE. The CDR3 DNA is TGTGCCAGCAGTACCCGGGATGGGGGGAACATTCAGTACTTC. Protein sequence: CASSTRDGGNIQYF.

At least ten counts were recorded for this clonotype. V and J are TRBV19 and TRBJ2-2; D call uncertain. There are 15 residues in the CDR3. V was cut by 4 bases and J by 7 bases, with 16 bases left in between. Looked up from germline, CDR1 is LNHDA and CDR2 is SQIVND (reference sequence). The CDR3 region has the DNA TGTGCCAGTAGTAAGGGTGTCGGTTATGGCGGGGAGCTGTTTTTT. Translating it yields CASSKGVGYGGELFF.

About this clonotype: Possible read error: a much larger clone is one base away. The chain combines TRBV12-3 or TRBV12-4 with TRBJ2-2; 8 bases fit TRBD2. The CDR3 extends over 14 amino acids. CDR3 bases: TGTGCCAGCAGTTTCGGGCGGGAGGTCGGGGTGCTGTTTTTT. Encoded protein: CASSFGREVGVLFF.

This clonotype was seen a few times. A single base separates this from a much larger clone, so it may be a read error. V usage is TRBV29-1 and J usage is TRBJ2-3; 10 bases agree with TRBD1. Germline CDR1 is SQVTM and CDR2 is ANQGSEA. V shed 3 bases and J 7 bases; nucleotides not matched to a gene: 7. There are 14 residues in the CDR3. CDR3 loop: CSVEGGQGKNTQYF. In DNA, the CDR3 is TGCAGCGTTGAGGGGGGACAGGGGAAGAATACGCAGTATTTT.